The T cell receptor beta chain described here comes from a study of post-analysis software for immune sequencing data. For the study at large: The cohort encompassed relapsing-remitting, secondary progressive and progressive-relapsing multiple sclerosis disease courses.

V shed 2 bases and J shed 4 bases, with 8 bases lying between them. The length of the CDR3 is 13 residues. Comments on this clonotype: Its antigen is unidentified.

Regarding the study as a whole: Five TRBV segments, including TRBV5-6, TRBV5-1 and TRBV20-1, were more frequent in patients than controls. The authors found that F measure strongly co-clustered same-batch samples.

cDNA libraries of TCR beta carried unique molecular identifiers. Each batch of roughly 1 to 11 million T cells produced around 460,000 cDNA molecules. Each CDR3 protein gets one entry after TCRdb re-called the PCR reads with MiXCR. The table shows about 260,000 distinct CDR3 sequences, with about 40% occurring only once. The specimen sequenced was blood. The V call is TRBV12-3 or TRBV12-4, the J call TRBJ1-2, with D perhaps TRBD1 (5 bases). The TCR originated in a girl aged 5 to 17 with multiple sclerosis. This chain's CDR3 is CASSLTGAYGYTF. CDR3 DNA sequence: TGTGCCAGCAGTTTAACCGGGGCCTATGGCTACACCTTC.